Below are 20 T cell receptor beta chains sequenced from a single sample in a study of cytomegalovirus exposure and HLA in healthy donors. Both 60 Vbeta primers and 13 Jbeta primers went into the PCR. Repertoires were generated with immunoSEQ multiplex PCR, while TCRdb's copy carries only in-frame clones and drops some. The repertoire table contains about 200,000 clones. The sample consisted of PBMCs. The receptors were sampled from a woman aged 25 to 39 in good health and CMV-seropositive.

This chain connects TRBV28 to TRBJ1-1, with TRBD1 matching 7 bases. Looked up from germline, CDR1 is MDHEN and CDR2 is SYDVKM. V lost 5 bases, J lost 2 bases, and 5 bases stayed unmatched. The CDR3 contains 14 residues. In nucleotides, the CDR3 is TGTGCCAGCAGTGAAGGACAGGTTAACACTGAAGCTTTCTTT. This sequence encodes CASSEGQVNTEAFF.

The chain combines TRBV9 with TRBJ2-1; 10 bases match TRBD2. With 0 bases clipped from V and 0 bases from J, the junction kept 9 bases outside the gene matches. Per the germline V gene, CDR1 is SGDLS and CDR2 is YYNGEE. CDR3 length: 19 amino acids. This CDR3 reads CASSVGSSGGRSSYNEQFF. In DNA form, the CDR3 reads TGTGCCAGCAGCGTAGGGAGTAGCGGGGGGAGGAGCTCCTACAATGAGCAGTTCTTC.

This sequence joins TRBV5-1 and TRBJ1-3; 11 nucleotides align to TRBD1. The CDR3 length is 19 residues. CDR1 SGHRS and CDR2 YFSETQ come from the germline V gene. V trimming: 5 bases; J trimming: 2 bases; junction bases outside the gene matches: 15. CDR3 sequence (DNA): TGCGCCAGCAGTTGGGGGACAGGGGGTAAGGGGACGACTGGAAACACCATATATTTT. Its protein is CASSWGTGGKGTTGNTIYF.

The chain uses TRBV10-2 and TRBJ2-5; D unresolved. V lost 3 bases, J lost 2 bases, and 4 bases lay in between. The germline gives CDR1 WSHSY, CDR2 SAAADI. The CDR3 sequence is 12 residues long. CDR3 nucleotides: TGCGCCAGCAGTGAACAGCAAGAGACCCAGTACTTC. This codes for CASSEQQETQYF.

This chain uses TRBV28 with TRBJ2-1; D is perhaps TRBD2 (6 bases). The CDR3 contains 14 residues. Germline V lookup: CDR1 MDHEN, CDR2 SYDVKM. The ends were cut back, 6 bases at V and 1 base at J, with 10 bases in the middle. CDR3 nucleotide sequence: TGTGCCAGCAGGGGGGGAGATTCCTACAATGAGCAGTTCTTC. Amino acids: CASRGGDSYNEQFF.

This sequence joins TRBV4-2 and TRBJ2-1, with 9 bases matching TRBD2. Germline V gene lookup returns CDR1 LGHNA and CDR2 YNFKEQ. The CDR3 runs 15 residues. J lost 4 bases, V lost 0 bases, and 1 base had no gene match. CDR3 DNA sequence: TGTGCCAGCAGCCAAGATCTAGCGGGATACAATGAGCAGTTCTTC. This codes for CASSQDLAGYNEQFF.

The chain is built from TRBV5-4 and TRBJ1-2; D is uncertain. There are 13 residues in the CDR3. Germline CDR1 and CDR2: SGHNT and YYREEE (reference sequence). V was cut by 3 bases and J by 8 bases, with 14 bases left in between. In DNA form, the CDR3 reads TGTGCCAGCAGCTCGGCTTCAACGGAGGGCTACACCTTC. Amino acids: CASSSASTEGYTF.

The V gene is TRBV28, the J gene TRBJ1-2; 7 bases fit TRBD1. With 5 bases clipped from V and 3 bases from J, the junction kept 6 bases outside the gene matches. The CDR3 is made up of 14 amino acids. The germline V gene encodes CDR1 MDHEN and CDR2 SYDVKM. The CDR3 DNA is TGTGCCAGCAGTCTTGTGACAGGGCACTATGGCTACACCTTC. Translating gives CASSLVTGHYGYTF.

This chain joins TRBV30 and TRBJ2-5; TRBD2 agrees at 10 bases. The CDR3 contains 16 residues. The germline CDR1 and CDR2 sequences are GTSNPN and SVGIG (reference sequence). After removal of 0 bases from V and 9 bases from J, the junction contained 13 bases not matched to a gene. The CDR3 nucleotides read TGTGCCTGGAGTGTGGTAGCGGGAGGTTTCGGTATGGCCCAGTACTTC. Translated: CAWSVVAGGFGMAQYF. Based on the CDR3 plus reference TRBV30 and TRBJ2-5, the full variable domain is SQTIHQWPATLVQPVGSPLSLECTVEGTSNPNLYWYRQAAGRGLQLLFYSVGIGQISSEVPQNLSASRPQDRQFILSSKKLLLSDSGFYLCAWSVVAGGFGMAQYFGPGTRLLVL.

The chain combines TRBV2 with TRBJ1-6, with 9 bases matching TRBD1. V was clipped by 4 bases and J by 4 bases; unmatched bases: 2. The CDR3 covers 15 residues. The germline V gene encodes CDR1 SNHLY and CDR2 FYNNEI. In nucleotides, the CDR3 is TGTGCCAGCAGTGCCGGACAGGGGTATAATTCACCCCTCCACTTT. It codes for CASSAGQGYNSPLHF.

The rearrangement joins TRBV5-1 to TRBJ2-5, with TRBD2 matching 8 bases. The CDR3 length is 14 residues. The J segment lost 1 base and the V segment lost 4 bases, leaving 3 bases of the junction unmatched. Germline V gene lookup returns CDR1 SGHRS and CDR2 YFSETQ. Here the CDR3 reads CASSIGLAQETQYF. CDR3 bases: TGCGCCAGCAGCATCGGACTAGCCCAAGAGACCCAGTACTTC.

The rearrangement joins TRBV2 to TRBJ2-3, with 12 bases lining up with TRBD2. CDR1 SNHLY and CDR2 FYNNEI come from the germline V gene. This CDR3 region has 14 residues. The V gene end was trimmed by 8 bases and the J gene end by 6 bases; junction bases not matched to a gene: 6. The CDR3 region has the DNA TGTGCCAGCGGGAGGACTAGCGGGGCGGATACGCAGTATTTT. This codes for CASGRTSGADTQYF.

J is TRBJ2-5 and V is TRBV2, with D hard to call. Germline V lookup: CDR1 SNHLY, CDR2 FYNNEI. Trimming stripped 0 bases from V and 5 bases from J, with 4 bases between. The CDR3 contains 12 residues. CDR3: CASSEAQETQYF. Here the CDR3 DNA reads TGTGCCAGCAGTGAAGCGCAGGAGACCCAGTACTTC. Combining the CDR3 with reference TRBV2 and TRBJ2-5 gives the whole variable domain EPEVTQTPSHQVTQMGQEVILRCVPISNHLYFYWYRQILGQKVEFLVSFYNNEISEKSEIFDDQFSVERPDGSNFTLKIRSTKLEDSAMYFCASSEAQETQYFGPGTRLLVL.

The gene calls are TRBV5-1 and TRBJ1-2; TRBD1 matches at 8 bases. Per germline, CDR1 SGHRS and CDR2 YFSETQ. After removal of 0 bases from V and 6 bases from J, the junction contained 4 bases not matched to a gene. CDR3 length: 14 residues. CDR3 DNA sequence: TGCGCCAGCAGCTTGGTTTCAGGGGGCGATGGCTACACCTTC. The encoded protein is CASSLVSGGDGYTF. Supplemented by reference TRBV5-1 and TRBJ1-2, the full variable domain reads KAGVTQTPRYLIKTRGQQVTLSCSPISGHRSVSWYQQTPGQGLQFLFEYFSETQRNKGNFPGRFSGRQFSNSRSEMNVSTLELGDSALYLCASSLVSGGDGYTFGSGTRLTVV.

The chain has TRBV6-6 and TRBJ1-6; D is ambiguous. Trimming took 4 bases from V and 7 from J, leaving 5 bases between them. CDR3 length equals 12 residues. The germline CDR1 and CDR2 sequences are MNHNY and SVGAGI (reference sequence). The chain's CDR3 is CASSSLNSPLHF. CDR3 nucleotides: TGTGCCAGCAGTTCGCTAAATTCACCCCTCCACTTT.

The chain joins TRBV7-2 to TRBJ1-1; 8 bases fit TRBD1. V trimming: 4 bases; J trimming: 5 bases; junction bases outside the gene matches: 6. Per germline, CDR1 SGHTA and CDR2 FQGNSA. The CDR3 length is 14 residues. This CDR3 is CASSSTGGGTEAFF. In DNA, the CDR3 is TGTGCCAGCAGCTCAACAGGGGGAGGAACTGAAGCTTTCTTT.

The rearrangement joins TRBV4-1 to TRBJ2-7, with TRBD1 identical over 12 bases. Germline values: CDR1 MGHRA, CDR2 YSYEKL. CDR3 size: 17 residues. The trim removed 1 base at V and 5 bases at J, leaving 9 bases unmatched. The CDR3 sequence is CASSQGVVGTGGHEQYF. For the CDR3, the DNA is TGCGCCAGCAGCCAAGGAGTGGTGGGGACAGGGGGCCACGAGCAGTACTTC.

V and J are TRBV27 and TRBJ1-6, with 9 bases aligning to TRBD1. Per the germline V gene, CDR1 is MNHEY and CDR2 is SMNVEV (reference sequence). Unmatched junction bases numbered 10, after V lost 4 bases and J lost 3 bases. The CDR3 has 18 amino acids. CDR3 bases: TGTGCCAGCAGTTCCACAGGGGGCTACGGTCTCTATAATTCACCCCTCCACTTT. Its protein is CASSSTGGYGLYNSPLHF.

This chain joins TRBV18 and TRBJ2-7, with D uncertain. This CDR3 is 13 amino acids long. V dropped 4 bases and J dropped 1 base, with 8 bases sitting between them. From germline, CDR1 is KGHSH and CDR2 LQKENI. CDR3 coding DNA: TGTGCCAGCTCACTAACACCGTCCTACGAGCAGTACTTC. It yields the protein CASSLTPSYEQYF.

The chain is built from TRBV27 and TRBJ1-1; 8 nucleotides line up with TRBD1. This CDR3 comprises 16 residues. CDR1 MNHEY and CDR2 SMNVEV come from the germline V gene (reference sequence). V gave up 5 bases and J gave up 2 bases; unmatched junction bases: 10. Here the CDR3 DNA reads TGTGCCAGCAGTCTCCCTCCCGGGACAGGAAACACTGAAGCTTTCTTT. Encoded protein: CASSLPPGTGNTEAFF.